In its sample, the clone carrying this T cell receptor (beta chain) was seen a few times. This record belongs to a study of spatial heterogeneity in lung cancer. MiXCR was run by TCRdb on the 5' RACE reads, yielding one entry per CDR3 protein. The sample shows around 47,000 distinct CDR3 sequences, around 6.7% of them seen only once. Noted time point: blood at routine non-recurrence follow-up after resection. Whole RNA, isolated from tumor, nontumor lung or frozen PBMC, was sequenced without prior sorting. CDR3 length: 15 residues. CDR1 and CDR2 (germline): MNHEY, SVGEGT. The V and J ends lost 6 bases and 3 bases respectively, with 17 bases between them.

This sequence was found in a female donor with early-stage non-small cell lung cancer. Sequenced here: PBMCs, sampled at follow-up. The V and J genes are TRBV6-2 or TRBV6-3 and TRBJ1-1; possibly TRBD1 for D (6 bases). DNA for the CDR3: TGTGCCAGCAGCGCGAAGGACAGCGGGCACACTGAAGCTTTCTTT. Amino acids: CASSAKDSGHTEAFF.